Below, 19 T cell receptor beta chains from the same sample are listed, as sequenced in a study of blood T cells in healthy people across ages. The use of a sample-barcoded 5' primer and a J-beta primer mix characterized a second PCR of roughly 6 to 11 cycles. MiXCR was run by TCRdb on the 5' RACE reads, yielding one entry per CDR3 protein. The sample gives 850,000 to 950,000 distinct CDR3 sequences, around 26% of which show up once; 15% to 20% is in the top ten. Sequenced sample: blood. All receptors come from a woman of 80 years or more in good health.

This clonotype was counted many times. J is TRBJ2-7 and V is TRBV20-1; D unclear. The CDR3 has 12 amino acids. V lost 2 bases to trimming and J lost 3 bases, with 8 bases between them. The germline CDR1 and CDR2 sequences are DFQATT and SNEGSKA (reference sequence). The CDR3 protein is CSARQLNYEQYF. The CDR3 nucleotides read TGCAGTGCTAGACAGTTGAACTACGAGCAGTACTTC.

This clonotype has at least ten counts. The V gene is TRBV21-1, the J gene TRBJ1-2; the table calls TRBD1, which could not be checked here. TRBV21-1 is listed as a pseudogene. This CDR3 region has 15 residues. This CDR3 is CASRGFRGLDYGYTF. CDR3 nucleotide sequence: TGTGCCAGCCGGGGGTTTAGAGGCCTAGACTATGGCTACACCTTC.

This chain joins TRBV19 and TRBJ1-2; TRBD1 agrees at 8 bases. Germline V gene lookup returns CDR1 LNHDA and CDR2 SQIVND (reference sequence). Trimming removed 3 bases from V and 6 bases from J; junction bases left unmatched: 12. This CDR3 has 16 residues. CDR3 sequence reads: CASSIAGQGRGHGYTF. DNA of the CDR3: TGTGCCAGTAGTATCGCCGGACAGGGTCGGGGACATGGCTACACCTTC.

Worth noting for this clonotype: A single base separates this from a much larger clone, so it may be a read error. The V gene is TRBV3-1, the J gene TRBJ2-1; 10 bases line up with TRBD2. CDR3 length: 13 amino acids. Germline lookup yields CDR1 LGHDT and CDR2 YNNKEL (reference sequence). The chain's CDR3 is CAGSQAKRGGLFF. The CDR3 DNA is TGTGCCGGCAGCCAAGCCAAGCGGGGGGGCTTGTTCTTC.

This clonotype was observed a handful of times. The chain links TRBV6-2 or TRBV6-3 to TRBJ1-1; D ambiguous. The CDR3 consists of 13 residues. V was cut by 10 bases and J by 0 bases, with 12 bases left in between. Germline lookup yields CDR1 MNHEY and CDR2 SVGEGT. Written as DNA, the CDR3 is TGTGCCATCCGCGACACTATGAACACTGAAGCTTTCTTT. Amino acid sequence: CAIRDTMNTEAFF.

This clonotype came up a few times. This may arise from a read error, as a much more abundant clone is one base away. The chain joins TRBV7-9 to TRBJ2-1, with a possible D match to TRBD1 (6 bases). Germline V gene sequence: CDR1 SEHNR, CDR2 FQNEAQ (reference sequence). The V end lost 5 bases, the J end lost 8 bases, and 16 bases lay between the germline ends. The CDR3 is 14 residues long. The CDR3 loop reads CASSQRTDWDEQFF. Written as DNA, the CDR3 is TGTGCCAGCAGCCAGAGGACAGACTGGGATGAGCAGTTCTTC. Complete variable domain (other parts from reference TRBV7-9 and TRBJ2-1): DTGVSQNPRHKITKRGQNVTFRCDPISEHNRLYWYRQTLGQGPEFLTYFQNEAQLEKSRLLSDRFSAERPKGSFSTLEIQRTEQGDSAMYLCASSQRTDWDEQFFGPGTRLTVL.

V and J are TRBV6-6 and TRBJ1-5; no definite D call. V shed 3 bases and J shed 0 bases, with 12 bases lying between them. Germline V gene data show CDR1 as MNHNY and CDR2 as SVGAGI (reference sequence). The CDR3 length is 16 residues. The CDR3 nucleotides are TGTGCCAGCAGTTATTTCGGCGGCAATAGCAATCAGCCCCAGCATTTT. Residues: CASSYFGGNSNQPQHF.

This clonotype appeared many times. The chain recombines TRBV7-9 with TRBJ1-1; D uncertain. V lost 1 base to trimming and J lost 0 bases, with 6 bases between them. Germline CDR1 is SEHNR and CDR2 is FQNEAQ (reference sequence). The CDR3 length is 14 residues. CDR3 nucleotides: TGTGCCAGCAGCTTAGAGGGCCTGAACACTGAAGCTTTCTTT. Amino acids: CASSLEGLNTEAFF.

Many counts were recorded for this clonotype. This chain links TRBV11-2 with TRBJ1-2; a weak D match, TRBD1 (5 bases). The germline gives CDR1 SGHAT, CDR2 FQNNGV. Trimming removed 5 bases at V and 4 bases at J, with 11 bases between. The CDR3 loop spans 13 amino acids. The CDR3 region is CASSPGRTYGYTF. The CDR3 bases are TGTGCCAGCAGCCCGGGACGGACCTATGGCTACACCTTC.

Notes on this clonotype: A read error is possible here, since a much larger clone lies one base away. The chain couples TRBV10-3 to TRBJ2-5; 7 nucleotides line up with TRBD2. CDR3 length: 16 residues. Trimming removed 6 bases from V and 11 bases from J; junction bases left unmatched: 21. CDR1 and CDR2 from the germline V gene are ENHRY and SYGVKD. This CDR3 reads CAISEREDTRYNEQYF. Here the CDR3 DNA reads TGTGCCATCAGCGAACGGGAGGACACCCGATACAATGAGCAGTACTTC.

This clonotype occurred once. The CDR3 nucleotides are TGCAGTGCTAGAGGGGGGACTGGGACACCCACAGATACGCAGTATTTT. Its translation: CSARGGTGTPTDTQYF. The chain has TRBV20-1 and TRBJ2-3; TRBD1 or TRBD2 may be the D gene (6 bases each). CDR3 length equals 16 residues. Trimming removed 1 base from V and 2 bases from J, with 16 bases in between. The germline gives CDR1 DFQATT, CDR2 SNEGSKA (reference sequence).

This clonotype showed up many times. This rearrangement joins TRBV12-3 or TRBV12-4 to TRBJ2-5; the D gene is possibly TRBD2 (6 bases). The CDR3 length is 14 residues. V was clipped by 5 bases and J by 4 bases, with 14 bases between them. The CDR3, as DNA: TGTGCCAGCAGTCCCTCCTCGGAGGGAGAGACCCAGTACTTC. Translating it yields CASSPSSEGETQYF.

This clonotype has only a few counts. CDR3: CASSYPVEEKLFF. DNA of the CDR3: TGTGCCAGCAGTTACCCGGTAGAAGAAAAACTGTTTTTT. This chain joins TRBV6-2 or TRBV6-3 and TRBJ1-4, with D unclear. The CDR3 totals 13 residues. The V end lost 2 bases, the J end lost 8 bases, and 9 bases lay between the germline ends. Germline values: CDR1 MNHEY, CDR2 SVGEGT.

The chain uses TRBV7-2 and TRBJ1-2; D perhaps matches TRBD1 (6 bases). This CDR3 is 16 amino acids long. V lost 0 bases to trimming and J lost 4 bases, with 15 bases between them. The germline V gene has CDR1 SGHTA and CDR2 FQGNSA. The CDR3 DNA sequence: TGTGCCAGCAGCTTAGCGGGGGGGCGCAACTCCTATGGCTACACCTTC. Its translation: CASSLAGGRNSYGYTF.

In the case of this clonotype: This may arise from a read error, as a much more abundant clone is one base away. The chain combines TRBV5-1 with TRBJ1-2; D perhaps matches TRBD1 (5 bases). This CDR3 comprises 16 residues. Germline V gene lookup returns CDR1 SGHRS and CDR2 YFSETQ. V was clipped by 0 bases and J by 3 bases, with 15 bases between them. CDR3 region: CASSLAGTERDYGYTF. The CDR3 DNA follows: TGCGCCAGCAGCTTGGCAGGGACGGAACGAGACTATGGCTACACCTTC. The full variable domain, completed using reference TRBV5-1 and TRBJ1-2, is KAGVTQTPRYLIKTRGQQVTLSCSPISGHRSVSWYQQTPGQGLQFLFEYFSETQRNKGNFPGRFSGRQFSNSRSEMNVSTLELGDSALYLCASSLAGTERDYGYTFGSGTRLTVV.

Ten or more counts support this clonotype. The genes are TRBV29-1 and TRBJ2-5; 7 bases align to TRBD1. The germline V gene has CDR1 SQVTM and CDR2 ANQGSEA. The length of the CDR3 is 13 residues. Unmatched junction bases numbered 7, after V lost 7 bases and J lost 2 bases. The CDR3 region is CSDRQGGQETQYF. CDR3 sequence (DNA): TGCAGCGATAGACAGGGCGGGCAAGAGACCCAGTACTTC.

As for this clonotype: Just one base apart from a much larger clone, this may be a read error. The V gene is TRBV27, the J gene TRBJ2-4, with 8 bases fitting TRBD1. The end of the DNA is better explained by TRBJ2-7, so the J call may be wrong. The germline V gene encodes CDR1 MNHEY and CDR2 SMNVEV (reference sequence). There are 14 residues in the CDR3. The CDR3 spells CANSFRRGPHEQYF. CDR3 DNA: TGTGCCAACAGTTTTCGCAGGGGGCCCCACGAGCAGTACTTC.

This clonotype was recorded many times. The chain combines TRBV7-2 with TRBJ1-2; D unclear. The germline gives CDR1 SGHTA, CDR2 FQGNSA. CDR3 length: 13 residues. The V gene lost 6 bases and the J gene lost 4 bases, with 12 bases spanning the gap. In DNA, the CDR3 is TGTGCCAGCAGTTGGACCGCGCCCTATGGCTACACCTTC. This sequence encodes CASSWTAPYGYTF.

As for this clonotype: At one boundary the junction diverges from the germline segment, which might be a read error. V usage is TRBV12-3 or TRBV12-4 and J usage is TRBJ2-1; 13 positions match TRBD2. The CDR3 loop spans 15 amino acids. This CDR3 is CASSLATSGGNAQFF. The CDR3 DNA reads TGTGCCAGCAGTTTAGCGACTAGCGGGGGGAATGCGCAGTTCTTC.